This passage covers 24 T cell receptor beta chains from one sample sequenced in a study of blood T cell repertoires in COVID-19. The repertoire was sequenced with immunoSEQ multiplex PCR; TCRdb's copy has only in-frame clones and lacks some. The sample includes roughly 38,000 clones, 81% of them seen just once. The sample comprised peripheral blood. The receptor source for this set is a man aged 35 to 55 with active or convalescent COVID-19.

For the CDR3, the DNA is TGTGCCAGCAACAGGATGTTGGGTGAAAAACTGTTTTTT. Protein product: CASNRMLGEKLFF. The chain recombines TRBV28 with TRBJ1-4, with a weak D call TRBD1 (5 bases). V was cut by 7 bases and J by 7 bases, with 13 bases left in between. Per germline, CDR1 MDHEN and CDR2 SYDVKM. The CDR3 length is 13 residues.

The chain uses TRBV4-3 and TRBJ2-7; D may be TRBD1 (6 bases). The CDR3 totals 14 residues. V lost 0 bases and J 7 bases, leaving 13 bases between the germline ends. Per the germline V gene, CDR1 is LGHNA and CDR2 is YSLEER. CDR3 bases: TGCGCCAGCAGCCAAGAGTCGGGACATTCGGAGCAGTACTTC. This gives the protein CASSQESGHSEQYF.

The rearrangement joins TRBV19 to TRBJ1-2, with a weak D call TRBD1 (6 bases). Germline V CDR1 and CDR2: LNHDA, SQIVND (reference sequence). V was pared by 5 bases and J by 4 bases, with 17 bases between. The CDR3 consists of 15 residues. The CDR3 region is CASSPQATGSYGYTF. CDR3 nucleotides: TGTGCCAGTAGTCCCCAAGCGACAGGTTCCTATGGCTACACCTTC.

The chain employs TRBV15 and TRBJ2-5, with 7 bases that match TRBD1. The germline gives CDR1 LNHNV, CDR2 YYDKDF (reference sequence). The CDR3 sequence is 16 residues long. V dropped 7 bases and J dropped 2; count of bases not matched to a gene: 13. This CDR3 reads CATMTGRQGYQETQYF. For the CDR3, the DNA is TGTGCCACCATGACTGGTCGACAGGGCTATCAAGAGACCCAGTACTTC.

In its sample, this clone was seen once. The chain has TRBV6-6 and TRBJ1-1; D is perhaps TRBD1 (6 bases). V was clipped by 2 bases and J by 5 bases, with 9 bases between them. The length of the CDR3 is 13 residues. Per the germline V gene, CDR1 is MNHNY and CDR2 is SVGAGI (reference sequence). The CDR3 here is CASSYVRGTEAFF. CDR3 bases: TGTGCCAGCAGTTACGTAAGGGGGACTGAAGCTTTCTTT.

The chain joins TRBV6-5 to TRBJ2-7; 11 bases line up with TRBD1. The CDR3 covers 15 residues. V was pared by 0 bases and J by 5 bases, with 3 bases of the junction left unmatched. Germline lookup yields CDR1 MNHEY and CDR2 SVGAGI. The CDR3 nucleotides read TGTGCCAGCAGTTACTCGCGGACAGGGGGCCACGAGCAGTACTTC. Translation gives CASSYSRTGGHEQYF.

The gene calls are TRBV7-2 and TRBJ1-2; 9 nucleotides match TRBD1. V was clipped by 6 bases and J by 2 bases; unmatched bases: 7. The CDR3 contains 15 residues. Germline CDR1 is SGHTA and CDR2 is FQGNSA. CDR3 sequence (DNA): TGTGCCAGCAGATCACCCGGGACAGGGAACTATGGCTACACCTTC. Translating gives CASRSPGTGNYGYTF.

The CDR3, as DNA: TGTGCCAGCAGAAGGCCAGGGACAGGGCAAAGGGAGCAGTACTTC. Translated: CASRRPGTGQREQYF. The rearrangement links TRBV28 to TRBJ2-7; 9 bases fit TRBD1. The germline CDR1 and CDR2 sequences are MDHEN and SYDVKM. The CDR3 spans 15 residues. Unmatched junction bases numbered 13, after V lost 6 bases and J lost 7 bases.

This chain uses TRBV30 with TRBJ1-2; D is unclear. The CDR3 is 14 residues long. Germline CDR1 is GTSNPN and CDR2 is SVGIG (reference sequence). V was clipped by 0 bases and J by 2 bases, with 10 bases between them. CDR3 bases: TGTGCCTGGAGTGTAATTGGGAGCAACTATGGCTACACCTTC. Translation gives CAWSVIGSNYGYTF.

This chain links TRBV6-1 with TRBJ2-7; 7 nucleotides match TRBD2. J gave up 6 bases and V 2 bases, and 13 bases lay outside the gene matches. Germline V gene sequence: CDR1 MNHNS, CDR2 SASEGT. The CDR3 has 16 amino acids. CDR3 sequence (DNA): TGTGCCAGCAGTGAACCCCACGGGACTGGGGGGGGCGAGCAGTACTTC. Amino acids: CASSEPHGTGGGEQYF.

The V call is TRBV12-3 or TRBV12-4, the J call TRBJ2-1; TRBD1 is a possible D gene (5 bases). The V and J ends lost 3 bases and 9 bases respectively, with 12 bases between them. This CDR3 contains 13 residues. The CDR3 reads CASSFKGQGEQFF. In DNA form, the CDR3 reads TGTGCCAGCAGTTTTAAAGGGCAGGGTGAGCAGTTCTTC.

The CDR3 DNA is TGTGCCAGCAATTCAGGGGGGAGCAATCAGCCCCAGCATTTT. This codes for CASNSGGSNQPQHF. This chain uses TRBV6-5 with TRBJ1-5; 7 nucleotides align to TRBD1. Germline V gives CDR1 MNHEY, CDR2 SVGAGI. V lost 7 bases, J lost 1 base, and 4 bases stayed unmatched. There are 14 residues in the CDR3.

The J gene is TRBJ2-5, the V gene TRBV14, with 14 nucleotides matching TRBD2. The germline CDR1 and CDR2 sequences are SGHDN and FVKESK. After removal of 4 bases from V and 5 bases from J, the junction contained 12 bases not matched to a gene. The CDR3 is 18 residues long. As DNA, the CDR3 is TGTGCCAGCAGCCGCTCCGGGACTAGCGGGAGAATCTTCGAGACCCAGTACTTC. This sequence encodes CASSRSGTSGRIFETQYF.

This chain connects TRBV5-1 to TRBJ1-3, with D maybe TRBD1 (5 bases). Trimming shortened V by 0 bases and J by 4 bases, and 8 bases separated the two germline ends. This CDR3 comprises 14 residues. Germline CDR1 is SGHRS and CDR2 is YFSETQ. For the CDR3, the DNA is TGCGCCAGCAGCTTGGAGGGGCTGGGAAACACCATATATTTT. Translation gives CASSLEGLGNTIYF. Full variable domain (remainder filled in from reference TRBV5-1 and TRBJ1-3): KAGVTQTPRYLIKTRGQQVTLSCSPISGHRSVSWYQQTPGQGLQFLFEYFSETQRNKGNFPGRFSGRQFSNSRSEMNVSTLELGDSALYLCASSLEGLGNTIYFGEGSWLTVV.

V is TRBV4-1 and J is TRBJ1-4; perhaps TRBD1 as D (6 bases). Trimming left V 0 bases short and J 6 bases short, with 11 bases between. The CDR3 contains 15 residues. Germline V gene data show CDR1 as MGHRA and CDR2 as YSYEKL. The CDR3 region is CASSQERGGHEKLFF. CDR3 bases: TGCGCCAGCAGCCAAGAGAGGGGGGGCCATGAAAAACTGTTTTTT.

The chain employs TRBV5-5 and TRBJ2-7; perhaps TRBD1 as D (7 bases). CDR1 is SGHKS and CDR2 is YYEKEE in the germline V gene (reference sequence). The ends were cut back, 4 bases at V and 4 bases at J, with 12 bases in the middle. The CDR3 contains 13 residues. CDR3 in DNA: TGTGCCAGCAGCGGAGGGGGCCGTTACGAGCAGTACTTC. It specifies CASSGGGRYEQYF.

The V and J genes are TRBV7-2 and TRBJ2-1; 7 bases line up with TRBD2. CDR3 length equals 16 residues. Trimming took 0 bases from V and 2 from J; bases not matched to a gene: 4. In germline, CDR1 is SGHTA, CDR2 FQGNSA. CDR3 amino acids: CASSLASAGTYNEQFF. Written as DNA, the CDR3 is TGTGCCAGCAGCTTAGCCTCAGCGGGGACCTACAATGAGCAGTTCTTC.

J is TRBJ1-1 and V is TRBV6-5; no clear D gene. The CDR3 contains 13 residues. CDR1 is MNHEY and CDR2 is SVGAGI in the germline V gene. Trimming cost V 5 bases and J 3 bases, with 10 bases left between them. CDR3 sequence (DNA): TGTGCCAGCAGTCAGAGGTGGGACACTGAAGCTTTCTTT. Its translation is CASSQRWDTEAFF.

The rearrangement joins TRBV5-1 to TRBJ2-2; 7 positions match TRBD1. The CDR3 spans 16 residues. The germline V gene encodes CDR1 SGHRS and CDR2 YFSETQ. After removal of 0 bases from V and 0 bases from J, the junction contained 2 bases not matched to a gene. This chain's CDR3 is CASSLGQGANTGELFF. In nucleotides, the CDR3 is TGCGCCAGCAGCTTGGGACAGGGAGCGAACACCGGGGAGCTGTTTTTT.

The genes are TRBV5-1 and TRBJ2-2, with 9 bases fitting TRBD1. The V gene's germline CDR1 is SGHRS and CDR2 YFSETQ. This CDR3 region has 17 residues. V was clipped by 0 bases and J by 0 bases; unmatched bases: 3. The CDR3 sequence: CASSLGRDRANTGELFF. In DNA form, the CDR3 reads TGCGCCAGCAGCTTGGGCCGGGACAGGGCGAACACCGGGGAGCTGTTTTTT. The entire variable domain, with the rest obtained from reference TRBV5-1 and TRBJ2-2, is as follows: KAGVTQTPRYLIKTRGQQVTLSCSPISGHRSVSWYQQTPGQGLQFLFEYFSETQRNKGNFPGRFSGRQFSNSRSEMNVSTLELGDSALYLCASSLGRDRANTGELFFGEGSRLTVL.

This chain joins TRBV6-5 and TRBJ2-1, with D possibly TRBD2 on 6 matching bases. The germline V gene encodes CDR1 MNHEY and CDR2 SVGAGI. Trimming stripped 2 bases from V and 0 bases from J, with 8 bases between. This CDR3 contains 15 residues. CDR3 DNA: TGTGCCAGCAGTTACCGGACTACCTCCTACAATGAGCAGTTCTTC. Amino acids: CASSYRTTSYNEQFF.

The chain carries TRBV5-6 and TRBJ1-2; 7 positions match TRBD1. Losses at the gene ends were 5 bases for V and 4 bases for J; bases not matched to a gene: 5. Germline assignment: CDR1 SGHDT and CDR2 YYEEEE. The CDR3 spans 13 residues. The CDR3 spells CASRRGQPYGYTF. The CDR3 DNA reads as TGTGCCAGCAGAAGGGGGCAGCCCTATGGCTACACCTTC.

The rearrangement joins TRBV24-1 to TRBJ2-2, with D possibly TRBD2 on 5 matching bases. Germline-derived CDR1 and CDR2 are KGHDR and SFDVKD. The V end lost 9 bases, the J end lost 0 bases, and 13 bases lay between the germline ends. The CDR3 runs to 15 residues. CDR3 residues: CATSRRTPNTGELFF. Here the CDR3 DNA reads TGTGCCACCTCCAGAAGGACTCCGAACACCGGGGAGCTGTTTTTT.

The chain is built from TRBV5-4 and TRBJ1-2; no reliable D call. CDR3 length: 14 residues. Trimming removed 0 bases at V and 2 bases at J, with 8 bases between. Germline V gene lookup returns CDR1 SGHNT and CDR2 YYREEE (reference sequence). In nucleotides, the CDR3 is TGTGCCAGCAGCTTGGAAACGAGGAACTATGGCTACACCTTC. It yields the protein CASSLETRNYGYTF.